This entry features one T cell receptor beta chain sequence. Individuals aged about 18 to 95 years were recruited from roughly 23 US areas. The study counted Cohort 3 donors as recovered given two negative PCRs, clearance, or symptom resolution. Clones were read by immunoSEQ multiplex PCR, and TCRdb kept only the in-frame ones, dropping some. The table lists about 180,000 clones, 86% of them singletons. The length of the CDR3 is 17 residues. V was cut by 6 bases and J by 6 bases, with 21 bases left in between. Germline V lookup: CDR1 SGHTA, CDR2 FQGNSA. The sample comes from a study of blood T cell repertoires in COVID-19. Study-wide context: The United States, Italy and Spain provided the acute and convalescent COVID-19 samples. In each case, the material was cDNA or gDNA derived from T cells, B-cell-depleted T cells, or PBMCs.

The chain joins TRBV7-2 to TRBJ1-6; maybe TRBD1 (5 bases). The receptor comes from a woman in her thirties who had recovered from COVID-19. Sequenced: PBMCs or T cells enriched from blood (not recorded which). The CDR3 loop reads CASRNPRPRTSNSPLHF. DNA of the CDR3: TGTGCCAGCAGAAACCCTCGTCCCAGGACATCTAATTCACCCCTCCACTTT.